The rows below give T cell receptor beta chains drawn from one sample of a study of OX40 agonist ivuxolimab in advanced cancers. The table came from immunoSEQ multiplex PCR; TCRdb's copy has only in-frame clones and leaves some out. The data contain under 100,000 clones, approximately 85% of them seen just once; the ten biggest clones take up less than 2.5%. Sample: CD4+ or CD8+ T cells sorted from blood, taken in a trial of the OX40 agonist ivuxolimab. Every receptor here comes from an adult with an advanced solid tumor such as melanoma, head and neck, liver or kidney cancer. Both conserved end residues are part of each CDR3. A D gene is named only where the DNA matches it firmly. Size is stated for part of the rows, as once, few or many counts, or as a class when the clone is expanded.

abundance,j_gene,v_gene,d_gene,CDR3nt,CDR3aa
.,TRBJ2-3,TRBV7-3,TRBD1,TGTGCCAGCAGCCCGGGGACAGGCGTCACAGATACGCAGTATTTT,CASSPGTGVTDTQYF
.,TRBJ2-5,TRBV7-2,.,TGTGCCAGCAGCTCAGGGCAAGAGACCCAGTACTTC,CASSSGQETQYF
.,TRBJ1-6,TRBV28,.,TGTGCCAGCAGTATTGGACAGTCAAATTCACCCCTCCACTTT,CASSIGQSNSPLHF
.,TRBJ2-3,TRBV30,.,TGTGCCTGGAGTGTAGGGGGAAATACGCAGTATTTT,CAWSVGGNTQYF
.,TRBJ1-1,TRBV28,.,TGTGCCAGCAGTTTAGTACCGGGGAACACTGAAGCTTTCTTT,CASSLVPGNTEAFF
few,TRBJ2-7,TRBV25-1,.,TGTGCCAGCAGTCAGGCGGGGGCATGGGAGCAGTACTTC,CASSQAGAWEQYF
.,TRBJ1-5,TRBV6-1,.,TGTGCCAGCGGTCCCCACGAAGGGAGCAATCAGCCCCAGCATTTT,CASGPHEGSNQPQHF
.,TRBJ2-5,TRBV6-6,TRBD1,TGTGCCAGCAGTGTACAGGGGGAGACCCAGTACTTC,CASSVQGETQYF
.,TRBJ2-1,TRBV27,TRBD1,TGTGCCAGCAGTATTAACAGGGGGCCGAATGGGGACAATGAGCAGTTCTTC,CASSINRGPNGDNEQFF
.,TRBJ1-2,TRBV5-1,.,TGCGCCAGCAGCTTGGGGCAGAGGGTTGGTGGCTACACCTTC,CASSLGQRVGGYTF
.,TRBJ2-5,TRBV6-6,TRBD1,TGTGCCAGCAGATACAGGGACAGGGGGCAGGAGACCCAGTACTTC,CASRYRDRGQETQYF
.,TRBJ1-2,TRBV2,.,TGTGCCAGCAGGGGGGGATACCCTAACTATGGCTACACCTTC,CASRGGYPNYGYTF
few,TRBJ2-5,TRBV7-9,.,TGTGCCAGCAGCTTAGCGATTGAGACCCAGTACTTC,CASSLAIETQYF